This T cell receptor (beta chain) was documented in a study of human T cells and chemical hapten exposure. Overall study context: Slight volume differences across pooled libraries mainly accounted for varying per-sample TCR yields.

TCRdb reprocessed the RACE reads via MiXCR and lists one record per CDR3 protein. The profile shows 180,000 or so distinct CDR3 sequences, around 13% of them singletons. Study-level results: Patch test score showed a positive correlation with PT1 expanded TCR counts.

Time point denoted: patch test 1, 2 weeks after DPC sensitization. Regarding treatment: therapeutic diphenylcyclopropenone sensitization with weekly scalp DPC. The length of the CDR3 is 14 residues. V lost 5 bases and J lost 10; bases outside the gene matches: 9. The germline V gene has CDR1 DFQATT and CDR2 SNEGSKA (reference sequence). This clonotype appeared many times. The antigen is not known. This TCR derives from a woman aged 25 to 39 with alopecia areata. Some clones in this sample may be carry-over from other donors' samples. Source: whole blood, taken in connection with sensitization to the hapten diphenylcyclopropenone (DPC). The genes are TRBV20-1 and TRBJ1-6, with 9 bases fitting TRBD1. Written as DNA, the CDR3 is TGCAGTGCTCCTACAGGGGGCGAAGGGTCACCCCTCCACTTT. Protein sequence: CSAPTGGEGSPLHF.